Listed here are 32 T cell receptor beta chains from one sample, sequenced in a study of T cell responses to AZD1222 COVID-19 vaccine. Assay used: immunoSEQ multiplex PCR; TCRdb lists only in-frame clones, some missing. This table has 54,000 or so clones, about 90% appearing once. The starting material was peripheral blood, obtained on day 0 of AZD1222 vaccination. These receptors came from an adult in good health.

The chain employs TRBV24-1 and TRBJ1-2; TRBD1 matches 8 bases. Losses at the gene ends were 4 bases for V and 6 bases for J; bases not matched to a gene: 6. CDR3 length equals 14 residues. Germline loops: CDR1 KGHDR, CDR2 SFDVKD. The chain's CDR3 is CATSDPWTGNGYTF. Here the CDR3 DNA reads TGTGCCACCAGTGACCCTTGGACAGGGAATGGCTACACCTTC.

This chain connects TRBV5-1 to TRBJ2-7; D is uncertain. Germline CDR1 reads SGHRS; CDR2 reads YFSETQ. The V end was cut by 5 bases, the J end by 3 bases, with 6 bases between. There are 11 residues in the CDR3. CDR3 DNA sequence: TGCGCCAGCAGTGAAAACTACGAGCAGTACTTC. It codes for CASSENYEQYF.

This clone was seen just once. The chain combines TRBV27 with TRBJ2-2; D call uncertain. Trimming removed 6 bases at V and 0 bases at J, with 11 bases between. The CDR3 loop spans 15 amino acids. CDR1 is MNHEY, CDR2 SMNVEV, per germline (reference sequence). The CDR3 bases are TGTGCCAGCAGACGACGGACGACGAACACCGGGGAGCTGTTTTTT. Amino acid sequence: CASRRRTTNTGELFF.

The chain has TRBV10-3 and TRBJ2-5; D unresolved. This CDR3 comprises 12 residues. The V gene lost 5 bases and the J gene lost 2 bases, with 6 bases spanning the gap. The germline CDR1 and CDR2 sequences are ENHRY and SYGVKD. The CDR3 DNA follows: TGTGCCATCAGTTTAGCTCAAGAGACCCAGTACTTC. Its translation: CAISLAQETQYF.

The CDR3 region has the DNA TGTGCCAGCGGGTCATTTGTAGAGCAGTTCTTC. Translation: CASGSFVEQFF. J is TRBJ2-1 and V is TRBV2; D is unclear. The CDR3 is 11 residues long. CDR1 and CDR2 (germline): SNHLY, FYNNEI. The V gene lost 8 bases and the J gene lost 10 bases, with 12 bases spanning the gap.

V is TRBV24-1 and J is TRBJ1-1; 8 bases align to TRBD1. In germline, CDR1 is KGHDR, CDR2 SFDVKD. V shed 6 bases, J shed 8 bases, and the junction held 1 base outside the gene matches. The CDR3 length is 11 residues. The CDR3 coding sequence is TGTGCCACCAGTAGACAGGGGGAAGCTTTCTTT. Residues: CATSRQGEAFF.

The V and J genes are TRBV24-1 and TRBJ2-7, with TRBD2 matching 8 bases. J was trimmed by 5 bases and V by 3 bases; bases with no gene match: 8. The germline gives CDR1 KGHDR, CDR2 SFDVKD. There are 15 residues in the CDR3. The CDR3: CATSDEGLGTHEQYF. CDR3 DNA sequence: TGTGCCACCAGTGATGAGGGACTAGGGACCCACGAGCAGTACTTC.

The CDR3 loop is CASSLRSSQSNTEAFF. For the CDR3, the DNA is TGCGCCAGCAGCTTGCGGTCGTCACAGAGCAACACTGAAGCTTTCTTT. The chain has TRBV5-1 and TRBJ1-1; D uncertain. The germline gives CDR1 SGHRS, CDR2 YFSETQ. Trimming took off 1 base at V and 2 bases at J, with 15 bases between the two ends. This CDR3 is built from 16 residues.

This clone was counted only a few times. This chain joins TRBV5-1 and TRBJ2-7; TRBD1 matches at 7 bases. Germline values: CDR1 SGHRS, CDR2 YFSETQ. The CDR3 is 14 amino acids. V shed 3 bases, J shed 1 base, and the junction held 4 bases outside the gene matches. The CDR3 region has the DNA TGCGCCAGCAGCTCGGACAGGATATCCTACGAGCAGTACTTC. This encodes CASSSDRISYEQYF.

The genes are TRBV29-1 and TRBJ1-1; no clear D gene. Between the trimmed V and J ends, which lost 6 bases and 1 base, there was a span of 9 bases. Germline CDR1 SQVTM, CDR2 ANQGSEA. The CDR3 has 12 residues. The CDR3, as DNA: TGCAGCGTCGCTGGGCGGAACACTGAAGCTTTCTTT. As protein: CSVAGRNTEAFF.

J is TRBJ2-7 and V is TRBV19; D ambiguous. The germline V and J ends were trimmed by 4 bases and 4 bases, with 5 bases remaining between them. The CDR3 runs 11 residues. Germline assignment: CDR1 LNHDA and CDR2 SQIVND (reference sequence). The CDR3 sequence is CASSTGYEQYF. The CDR3 bases are TGTGCCAGTAGTACGGGTTACGAGCAGTACTTC.

The rearrangement links TRBV28 to TRBJ2-1, with D perhaps being TRBD1 or TRBD2 (5 bases each). Germline CDR1 MDHEN, CDR2 SYDVKM. CDR3 length: 13 amino acids. V lost 5 bases and J 10 bases, leaving 15 bases between the germline ends. CDR3 sequence (DNA): TGTGCCAGCAGTCCCATAAGGGGCGGGGAGCAGTTCTTC. This translates into CASSPIRGGEQFF.

This sequence joins TRBV27 and TRBJ2-7; 7 positions agree with TRBD2. Trimming at V came to 5 bases and at J to 6 bases, leaving 13 bases not matched to a gene. Per the germline V gene, CDR1 is MNHEY and CDR2 is SMNVEV (reference sequence). This CDR3 has 15 amino acids. Written as DNA, the CDR3 is TGTGCCAGCAGTATGATCGGGCGGGAGTTTCGCGAGCAGTACTTC. It yields the protein CASSMIGREFREQYF.

This chain links TRBV6-5 with TRBJ2-7, with D uncertain. Germline V gene data show CDR1 as MNHEY and CDR2 as SVGAGI. The CDR3 totals 14 residues. Trimming took 2 bases from V and 3 from J, leaving 11 bases between them. In DNA, the CDR3 is TGTGCCAGCAGTTACGGCTACAGTCTCTACGAGCAGTACTTC. Translation gives CASSYGYSLYEQYF.

The chain links TRBV6-1 to TRBJ1-4, with 12 bases lining up with TRBD1. The germline V gene encodes CDR1 MNHNS and CDR2 SASEGT. The V segment lost 4 bases and the J segment 6 bases; nucleotides outside the gene matches: 12. The CDR3 extends over 18 amino acids. The CDR3 spells CASSAQGTGGVGHEKLFF. The CDR3 coding sequence is TGTGCCAGCAGTGCCCAGGGGACAGGGGGCGTAGGTCATGAAAAACTGTTTTTT.

V usage is TRBV19 and J usage is TRBJ2-4, with D possibly being TRBD1 (6 bases). Germline values: CDR1 LNHDA, CDR2 SQIVND (reference sequence). Trimming took off 1 base at V and 1 base at J, with 14 bases between the two ends. The CDR3 covers 17 residues. For the CDR3, the DNA is TGTGCCAGTAGTATAGTCCTACAGGGTTGGGCCAAAAACATTCAGTACTTC. Translated, it gives CASSIVLQGWAKNIQYF. Variable domain in full (rest from reference TRBV19 and TRBJ2-4): DGGITQSPKYLFRKEGQNVTLSCEQNLNHDAMYWYRQDPGQGLRLIYYSQIVNDFQKGDIAEGYSVSREKKESFPLTVTSAQKNPTAFYLCASSIVLQGWAKNIQYFGAGTRLSVL.

The V and J genes are TRBV9 and TRBJ2-2; D is unclear. Trimming took off 0 bases at V and 0 bases at J, with 9 bases between the two ends. This CDR3 has 16 residues. CDR1 is SGDLS and CDR2 is YYNGEE in the germline V gene. The CDR3 loop reads CASSVADLTNTGELFF. CDR3 DNA sequence: TGTGCCAGCAGCGTAGCTGACCTAACGAACACCGGGGAGCTGTTTTTT. Complete variable domain (other parts from reference TRBV9 and TRBJ2-2): DSGVTQTPKHLITATGQRVTLRCSPRSGDLSVYWYQQSLDQGLQFLIQYYNGEERAKGNILERFSAQQFPDLHSELNLSSLELGDSALYFCASSVADLTNTGELFFGEGSRLTVL.

This chain uses TRBV5-1 with TRBJ2-3, with D possibly being TRBD2 (5 bases). This CDR3 spans 15 amino acids. Germline CDR1 is SGHRS and CDR2 is YFSETQ. V dropped 0 bases and J dropped 6 bases, with 14 bases sitting between them. The CDR3 DNA reads TGCGCCAGCAGCTTGGTGGACTGGCTGAGGGATACGCAGTATTTT. Translating gives CASSLVDWLRDTQYF.

The CDR3 nucleotides are TGTGCCAGCAGCCAAGATCGCCGCCCAGGCGGTCAGCCCCAGCATTTT. This sequence encodes CASSQDRRPGGQPQHF. The chain links TRBV3-1 (or the pseudogene TRBV3-2) to TRBJ1-5; D unresolved. Germline CDR1 LGHDT, CDR2 YNNKEL (reference sequence). V lost 0 bases, J lost 6 bases, and 15 bases lay in between. The CDR3 runs 16 residues.

The gene calls are TRBV2 and TRBJ1-5, with D tentatively TRBD1 (6 bases). Trimming removed 0 bases at V and 0 bases at J, with 9 bases between. CDR1 and CDR2 from the germline V gene are SNHLY and FYNNEI. This CDR3 has 16 residues. In nucleotides, the CDR3 is TGTGCCAGCAGTGAAGCAGGGGGTTATAGCAATCAGCCCCAGCATTTT. Protein sequence: CASSEAGGYSNQPQHF.

CDR3 protein: CASRDPAGGGTDTQYF. As DNA, the CDR3 is TGCGCCAGCAGGGATCCCGCGGGAGGAGGTACAGATACGCAGTATTTT. J is TRBJ2-3 and V is TRBV5-1; 8 bases fit TRBD2. The germline CDR1 and CDR2 sequences are SGHRS and YFSETQ. V gave up 5 bases and J gave up 3 bases; unmatched junction bases: 11. The CDR3 extends over 16 amino acids.

This chain joins TRBV29-1 and TRBJ1-2; D is ambiguous. The CDR3 length is 12 residues. Trimming removed 7 bases from V and 4 bases from J, with 13 bases in between. The germline V gene has CDR1 SQVTM and CDR2 ANQGSEA. The CDR3 DNA reads as TGCAGCGGTTGGACCCCTAGCTATGGCTACACCTTC. Its protein product is CSGWTPSYGYTF.

This chain uses TRBV27 with TRBJ2-1; perhaps TRBD2 as D (6 bases). This CDR3 contains 14 residues. Germline V gene data show CDR1 as MNHEY and CDR2 as SMNVEV (reference sequence). Deletions cut 5 bases from V and 9 bases from J, with 17 bases between. The CDR3 region is CASSLQTSRGEQFF. As DNA, the CDR3 is TGTGCCAGCAGTCTACAGACTAGTAGAGGTGAGCAGTTCTTC.

The chain carries TRBV14 and TRBJ2-3, with 12 positions matching TRBD2. This CDR3 has 17 amino acids. The ends lost 2 bases at V and 2 bases at J; junction bases unmatched: 5. The germline gives CDR1 SGHDN, CDR2 FVKESK. The CDR3 spells CASSQWTSGKLTDTQYF. The CDR3 nucleotides read TGTGCCAGCAGCCAATGGACTAGCGGGAAGCTCACAGATACGCAGTATTTT.

The chain combines TRBV5-4 with TRBJ1-2; tentatively, D is TRBD1 (6 bases). Trimming cost V 0 bases and J 4 bases, with 13 bases left between them. Germline lookup yields CDR1 SGHNT and CDR2 YYREEE (reference sequence). This CDR3 contains 15 residues. DNA of the CDR3: TGTGCCAGCAGCTTGGTGGGGGCGCAGGGCTATGGCTACACCTTC. It specifies CASSLVGAQGYGYTF.

V is TRBV18 and J is TRBJ1-1, with 10 bases matching TRBD1. The junction had 1 base not matched to a gene; V was cut back by 3 bases and J by 3 bases. The germline V gene has CDR1 KGHSH and CDR2 LQKENI. The CDR3 consists of 14 residues. CDR3 loop: CASSPGTGDTEAFF. In nucleotides, the CDR3 is TGTGCCAGCTCACCGGGGACAGGGGACACTGAAGCTTTCTTT.

V usage is TRBV6-4 and J usage is TRBJ1-2; D call uncertain. The germline V gene has CDR1 MRHNA and CDR2 SNTAGT. This CDR3 spans 14 amino acids. Trimming pared 5 bases from V and 1 base from J, leaving 11 bases between. The CDR3 loop reads CASSPEGFNYGYTF. CDR3 sequence (DNA): TGTGCCAGCAGTCCAGAAGGGTTTAACTATGGCTACACCTTC.

The chain combines TRBV6-1 with TRBJ2-1, with 9 bases aligning to TRBD2. Trimming at V came to 2 bases and at J to 7 bases, leaving 9 bases not matched to a gene. Per germline, CDR1 MNHNS and CDR2 SASEGT. CDR3 length equals 16 residues. CDR3 sequence: CASSERPAGGGNEQFF. The CDR3 DNA sequence: TGTGCCAGCAGTGAACGGCCAGCGGGAGGAGGAAATGAGCAGTTCTTC.

The rearrangement joins TRBV29-1 to TRBJ1-1, with D possibly TRBD1 on 5 matching bases. V gave up 4 bases and J gave up 1 base, with 10 bases separating them. Germline CDR1 reads SQVTM; CDR2 reads ANQGSEA. CDR3 size: 13 residues. CDR3 amino acids: CSVGGQGNTEAFF. The CDR3 DNA is TGCAGCGTTGGAGGTCAGGGGAACACTGAAGCTTTCTTT.

V usage is TRBV19 and J usage is TRBJ2-7, with D possibly matching TRBD2 (5 bases). The CDR3 consists of 15 residues. Per the germline V gene, CDR1 is LNHDA and CDR2 is SQIVND (reference sequence). V lost 5 bases to trimming and J lost 1 base, with 15 bases between them. The CDR3 region has the DNA TGTGCCAGTAGTCCGCCGGGATTATCTTCCTACGAGCAGTACTTC. Residues: CASSPPGLSSYEQYF.

V usage is TRBV24-1 and J usage is TRBJ1-2; 8 bases agree with TRBD1. Trimming at V came to 3 bases and at J to 6 bases, leaving 14 bases not matched to a gene. In germline, CDR1 is KGHDR, CDR2 SFDVKD. This CDR3 contains 17 residues. The CDR3 nucleotides read TGTGCCACCAGTGATCGTATCCCGGGACAGGCCTGGGATGGCTACACCTTC. It is translated as CATSDRIPGQAWDGYTF.

This clone was recorded a few times. The chain has TRBV5-1 and TRBJ2-3, with D unclear. V was shortened by 4 bases and J by 3 bases, with 3 bases between the two germline ends. The CDR3 runs 11 residues. Germline CDR1 reads SGHRS; CDR2 reads YFSETQ. CDR3 coding DNA: TGCGCCAGCAGCCATACAGATACGCAGTATTTT. Encoded protein: CASSHTDTQYF.